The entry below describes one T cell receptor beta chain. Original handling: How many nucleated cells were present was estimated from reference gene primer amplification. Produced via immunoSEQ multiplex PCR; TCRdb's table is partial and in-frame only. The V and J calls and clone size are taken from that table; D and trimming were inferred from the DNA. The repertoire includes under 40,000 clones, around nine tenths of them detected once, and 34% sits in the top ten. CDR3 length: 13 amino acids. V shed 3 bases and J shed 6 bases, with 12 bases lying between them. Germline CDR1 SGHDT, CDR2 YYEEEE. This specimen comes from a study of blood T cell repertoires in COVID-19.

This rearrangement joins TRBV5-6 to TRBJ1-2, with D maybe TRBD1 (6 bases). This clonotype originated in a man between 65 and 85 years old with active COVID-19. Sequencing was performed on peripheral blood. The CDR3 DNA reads TGTGCCAGCAGCTCCTACAGGGTAGATGGCTACACCTTC. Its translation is CASSSYRVDGYTF.